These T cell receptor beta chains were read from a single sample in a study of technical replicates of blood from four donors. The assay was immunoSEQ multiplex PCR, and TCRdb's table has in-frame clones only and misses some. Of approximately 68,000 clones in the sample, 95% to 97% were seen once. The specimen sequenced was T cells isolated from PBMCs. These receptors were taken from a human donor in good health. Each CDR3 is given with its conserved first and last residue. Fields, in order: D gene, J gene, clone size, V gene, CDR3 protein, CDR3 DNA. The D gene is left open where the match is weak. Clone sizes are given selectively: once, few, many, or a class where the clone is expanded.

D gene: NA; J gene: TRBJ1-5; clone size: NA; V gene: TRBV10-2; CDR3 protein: CASSEQGGNQPQHF; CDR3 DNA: TGCGCCAGCAGTGAACAAGGGGGCAATCAGCCCCAGCATTTT
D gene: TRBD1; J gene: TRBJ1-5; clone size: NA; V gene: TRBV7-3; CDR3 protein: CASSLTGGEGQPQHF; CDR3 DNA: TGTGCCAGCAGCCTAACAGGGGGCGAGGGTCAGCCCCAGCATTTT
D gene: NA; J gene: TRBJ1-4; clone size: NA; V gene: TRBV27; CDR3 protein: CASSSRGQPTNEKLFF; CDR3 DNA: TGTGCCAGCAGTTCTCGAGGGCAGCCAACTAATGAAAAACTGTTTTTT
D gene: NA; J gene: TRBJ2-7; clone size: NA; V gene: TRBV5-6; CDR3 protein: CASSLAGSYEQYF; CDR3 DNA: TGTGCCAGCAGCTTGGCGGGGTCCTACGAGCAGTACTTC
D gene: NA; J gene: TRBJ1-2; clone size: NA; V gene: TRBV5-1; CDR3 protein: CASSLDGGNYGYTF; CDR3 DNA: TGCGCCAGCAGCTTGGATGGCGGTAACTATGGCTACACCTTC
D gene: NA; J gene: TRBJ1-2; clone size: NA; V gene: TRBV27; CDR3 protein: CASSLSLGHVYTF; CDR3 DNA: TGTGCCAGCAGTTTAAGCTTGGGACACGTCTACACCTTC
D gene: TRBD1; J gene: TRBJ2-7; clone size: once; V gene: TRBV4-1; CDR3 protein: CASSRGQDLGEQYF; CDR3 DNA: TGCGCCAGCAGCCGAGGACAGGATTTAGGCGAGCAGTACTTC
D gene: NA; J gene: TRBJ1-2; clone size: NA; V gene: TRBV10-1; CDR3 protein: CASSESPQGRSGYTF; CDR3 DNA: TGCGCCAGCAGTGAGTCGCCCCAGGGCCGATCTGGCTACACCTTC
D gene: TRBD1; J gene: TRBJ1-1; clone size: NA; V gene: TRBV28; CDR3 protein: CASSLSWDREAFF; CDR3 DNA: TGTGCCAGCAGTTTATCCTGGGACAGGGAAGCTTTCTTT
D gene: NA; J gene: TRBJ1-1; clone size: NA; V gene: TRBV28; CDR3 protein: CASSLHRLEAFF; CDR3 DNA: TGTGCCAGCAGTTTGCACAGGCTCGAAGCTTTCTTT